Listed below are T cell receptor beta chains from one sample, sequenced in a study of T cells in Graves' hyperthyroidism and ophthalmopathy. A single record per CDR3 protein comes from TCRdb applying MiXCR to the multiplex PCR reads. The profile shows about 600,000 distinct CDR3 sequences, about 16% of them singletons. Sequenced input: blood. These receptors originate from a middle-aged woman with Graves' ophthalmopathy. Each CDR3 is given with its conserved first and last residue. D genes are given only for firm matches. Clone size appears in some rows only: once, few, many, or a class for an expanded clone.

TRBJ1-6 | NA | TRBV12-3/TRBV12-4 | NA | TGTGCCAGCATTCCTACGGGGGGTTTTGGAACTTCACCCCTCCACTTT | CASIPTGGFGTSPLHF
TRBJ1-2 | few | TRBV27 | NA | TGTGCCAGCAGTCCCTTCAACAGCTATGGCTACACCTTC | CASSPFNSYGYTF
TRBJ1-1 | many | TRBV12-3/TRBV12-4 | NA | TGTGCCAGCAGTTTTGAGCGCTCGAACACTGAAGCTTTCTTT | CASSFERSNTEAFF
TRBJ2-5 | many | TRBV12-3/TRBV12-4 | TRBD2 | TGTGCCAGCAGTTCGCGGGAGGGCCTTAGGGAGACCCAGTACTTC | CASSSREGLRETQYF
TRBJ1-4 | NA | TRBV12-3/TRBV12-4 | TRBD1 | TGTGCCAGCAGTTCGACAGGGATTAATGAAAAACTGTTTTTT | CASSSTGINEKLFF
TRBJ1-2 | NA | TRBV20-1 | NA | TGCAGTGCTCCAGGGGTTCGAGGCTATGGCTACACCTTC | CSAPGVRGYGYTF
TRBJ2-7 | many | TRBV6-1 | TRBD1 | TGTGCCAGCAAGAGGGACAGGGACTACGAGCAGTACTTC | CASKRDRDYEQYF
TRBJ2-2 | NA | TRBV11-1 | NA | TGTGCCAGCAGCGAGACGGGGGCGAACACCGGGGAGCTGTTTTTT | CASSETGANTGELFF
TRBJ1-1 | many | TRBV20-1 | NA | TGCAGTGCTAGACCAGTGAACACTGAAGCTTTCTTT | CSARPVNTEAFF
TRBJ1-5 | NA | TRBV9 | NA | TGTGCCAGCAGCGAGGGGGGGGCGGGCAATCAGCCCCAGCATTTT | CASSEGGAGNQPQHF
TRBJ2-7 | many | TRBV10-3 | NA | TGTGCCATCAGCCCCCGCGGCGACTTAGCCCCTTCCTACGAGCAGTACTTC | CAISPRGDLAPSYEQYF
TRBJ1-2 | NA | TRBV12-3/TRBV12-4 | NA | TGTGCCAGCAGCGTACGTCCTCTCTATGGCTACACCTTC | CASSVRPLYGYTF
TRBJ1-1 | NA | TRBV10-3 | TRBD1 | TGTGCCATCAGTGAAGGGACAGGAGCTGAAGCTTTCTTT | CAISEGTGAEAFF
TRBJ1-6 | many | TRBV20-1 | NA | TGCAGTGCTTCGGATCCCTCCTATAATTCACCCCTCCACTTT | CSASDPSYNSPLHF
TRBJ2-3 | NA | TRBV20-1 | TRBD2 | TGCAGTGCTAGAGATTGGGCTAGCGGGGGCCCAGATACGCAGTATTTT | CSARDWASGGPDTQYF
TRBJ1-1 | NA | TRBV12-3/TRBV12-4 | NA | TGTGCCAGCAGTTTACCCCCGGGCAGGTCACAAGCTTTCTTT | CASSLPPGRSQAFF
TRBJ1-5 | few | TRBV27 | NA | TGTGCCAGCAGTCCCCTTCAGGGCAGCAATCAGCCCCAGCATTTT | CASSPLQGSNQPQHF
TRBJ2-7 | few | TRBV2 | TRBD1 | TGTGCCAGCAGCCAGGACACCGGGACAGGGGGCGACCAGTACTTC | CASSQDTGTGGDQYF
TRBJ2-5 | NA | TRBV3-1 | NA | TGTGCCAGCAGCCAAGGGCCGACAGGAGGCGCAGAGACCCAGTACTTC | CASSQGPTGGAETQYF
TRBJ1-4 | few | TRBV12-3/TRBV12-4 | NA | TGTGCCAGCAGGACTTCCGGTGCTGCAACTAATGAAAAACTGTTTTTT | CASRTSGAATNEKLFF
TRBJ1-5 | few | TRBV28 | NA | TGTGCCAGCAGTCTACAACGACAGGACAATCAGCCCCAGCATTTT | CASSLQRQDNQPQHF
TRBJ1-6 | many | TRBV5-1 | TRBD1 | TGCGCCAGCAGCCCTGAGACCGGACAGGGGAAATATTCACCCCTCCACTTT | CASSPETGQGKYSPLHF
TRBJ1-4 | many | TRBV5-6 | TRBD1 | TGTGCCAGCAGCCTGCGACAGGGCCCCTCTGAAAAACTGTTTTTT | CASSLRQGPSEKLFF
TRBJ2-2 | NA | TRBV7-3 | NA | TGTGCCAGCAGCGAAACAGCGAACACCGGGGAGCTGTTTTTT | CASSETANTGELFF
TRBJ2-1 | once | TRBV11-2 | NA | TGTGCCAGCAGCTTAGATCCAGGGGGCGGGGGCTCCTACAATGAGCAGTTCTTC | CASSLDPGGGGSYNEQFF
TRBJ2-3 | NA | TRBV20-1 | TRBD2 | TGCAGTGTAGCGGGAGGGATCGATACGCAGTATTTT | CSVAGGIDTQYF
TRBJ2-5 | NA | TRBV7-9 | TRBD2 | TGTGCCAGCAGCGAACGTAGCGGGGAGCGAGAGACCCAGTACTTC | CASSERSGERETQYF
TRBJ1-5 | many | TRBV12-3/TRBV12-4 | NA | TGTGCCAGCAGTTTATATTTCAGACCAGATAGCAATCAGCCCCAGCATTTT | CASSLYFRPDSNQPQHF
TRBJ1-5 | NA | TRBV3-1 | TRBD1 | TGTGCCAGCAGCGAGTCCAGGGGGATGGGATTCAATCAGCCCCAGCATTTT | CASSESRGMGFNQPQHF
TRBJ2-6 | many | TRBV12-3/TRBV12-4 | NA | TGTGCCAGCAGTTCGATTGTCTCCTCCACTCCTGGGGCCAACGTCCTGACTTTC | CASSSIVSSTPGANVLTF
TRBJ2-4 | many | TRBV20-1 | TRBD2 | TGCAGTGCTCCACATTCCGGGACTAGCCCCCGTATTCAGTACTTC | CSAPHSGTSPRIQYF
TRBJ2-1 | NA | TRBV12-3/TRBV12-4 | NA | TGTGCCAGCAGTCTAACTATTGACCCCTACAATGAGCAGTTCTTC | CASSLTIDPYNEQFF
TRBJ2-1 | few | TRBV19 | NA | TGTGCCAGTAGTACCGTAGAGAGACCCCGGGGTGAGCAGTTCTTC | CASSTVERPRGEQFF
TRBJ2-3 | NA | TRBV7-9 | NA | TGTGCCAGCAGCGGGGGGTTAGGAGACAAGTTCACAGATACGCAGTATTTT | CASSGGLGDKFTDTQYF
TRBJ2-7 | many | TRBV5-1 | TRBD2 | TGCGCCAGCAGCACGACTAGCGGGAGGAGGGAGCAGTACTTC | CASSTTSGRREQYF
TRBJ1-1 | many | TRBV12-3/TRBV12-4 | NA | TGTGCCAGCAGTTTGGTTCGCCACACTGAAGCTTTCTTT | CASSLVRHTEAFF
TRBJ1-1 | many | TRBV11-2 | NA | TGTGCCAGCAGCTCTCCCCGGACAGCAGTTTACACTGAAGCTTTCTTT | CASSSPRTAVYTEAFF
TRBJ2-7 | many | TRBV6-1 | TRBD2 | TGTGCCAGCAAGTTAAGCGGGAGTGGCGAGCAGTACTTC | CASKLSGSGEQYF
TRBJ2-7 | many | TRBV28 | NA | TGTGCCAGCAGTTGGGGGGCTTCGAGCTCCTACGAGCAGTACTTC | CASSWGASSSYEQYF
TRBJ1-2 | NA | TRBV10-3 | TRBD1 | TGTGCCATCAGTGAGTCACTACAGGGGACGAGCACCTTC | CAISESLQGTSTF
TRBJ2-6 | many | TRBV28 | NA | TGTGCCAGCAGTCCTGAAGCGGGTTTCTCTGGGGCCAACGTCCTGACTTTC | CASSPEAGFSGANVLTF
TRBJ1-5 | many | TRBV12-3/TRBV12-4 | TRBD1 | TGTGCCAGCAGCTCAGGGGGCTATAGCAATCAGCCCCAGCATTTT | CASSSGGYSNQPQHF
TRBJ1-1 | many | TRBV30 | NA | TGTGCCTGGTGGGTGAACACTGAAGCTTTCTTT | CAWWVNTEAFF
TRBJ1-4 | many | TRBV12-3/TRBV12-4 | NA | TGTGCCAGCAGTTTTAGAAATATAGATGCAACTAATGAAAAACTGTTTTTT | CASSFRNIDATNEKLFF
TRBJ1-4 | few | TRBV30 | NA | TGTGCCTGGAGTGTAGCTAATGAAAAACTGTTTTTT | CAWSVANEKLFF
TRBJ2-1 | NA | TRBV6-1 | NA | TGTGCCAGCAGTGCCCCAGGGGTCCCGAATGAGCAGTTCTTC | CASSAPGVPNEQFF